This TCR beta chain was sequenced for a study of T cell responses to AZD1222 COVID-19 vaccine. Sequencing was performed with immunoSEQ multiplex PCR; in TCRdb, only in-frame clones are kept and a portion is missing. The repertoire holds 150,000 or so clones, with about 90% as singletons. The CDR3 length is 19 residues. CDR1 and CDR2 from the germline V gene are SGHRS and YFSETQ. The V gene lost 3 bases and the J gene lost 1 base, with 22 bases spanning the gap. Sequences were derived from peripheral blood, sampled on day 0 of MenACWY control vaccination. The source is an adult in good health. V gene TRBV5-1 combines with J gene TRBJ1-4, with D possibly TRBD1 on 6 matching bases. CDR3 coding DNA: TGCGCCAGCAGCTCCGGGGGCCGAGGGGCAGTCGGAACTAATGAAAAACTGTTTTTT. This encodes CASSSGGRGAVGTNEKLFF.